A single sample gave rise to the 9 T cell receptor beta chains below, sequenced in a study of blood T cell repertoires in COVID-19. Only in-frame clones appear in the TCRdb table, and some are missing; sequencing was by immunoSEQ multiplex PCR. This table holds some 370,000 clones, 80% to 90% found once. Sequencing was done on a sample of peripheral blood. Receptor source: a woman in her 30s with COVID-19, enrolled during active disease.

This clone was recorded once. The rearrangement links TRBV3-1 (or the pseudogene TRBV3-2) to TRBJ2-1; 13 bases are shared with TRBD2. After removal of 0 bases from V and 5 bases from J, the junction contained 1 base not matched to a gene. Germline V gene lookup returns CDR1 LGHDT and CDR2 YNNKEL (reference sequence). This CDR3 region has 16 residues. The CDR3 region is CASSQEGLAGNNEQFF. The CDR3 DNA sequence: TGTGCCAGCAGCCAAGAGGGACTAGCGGGAAACAATGAGCAGTTCTTC.

The rearrangement links TRBV27 to TRBJ1-5; TRBD1 might be the D (6 bases). The length of the CDR3 is 13 residues. CDR1 and CDR2 from the germline V gene are MNHEY and SMNVEV (reference sequence). Trimming took 5 bases from V and 7 from J, leaving 12 bases between them. In DNA form, the CDR3 reads TGTGCCAGCAGTCAACAGGGAAACCAGCCCCAGCATTTT. Its protein product is CASSQQGNQPQHF.

This clone was seen just once. This sequence joins TRBV13 and TRBJ2-5; a possible D gene is TRBD1 (5 bases). The germline V gene encodes CDR1 PRHDT and CDR2 FYEKMQ (reference sequence). The V end was cut by 5 bases, the J end by 5 bases, with 15 bases between. CDR3 length equals 14 residues. In DNA form, the CDR3 reads TGTGCCAGCAGCCCCTCTCAGGGCTTGGAGACCCAGTACTTC. Its translation is CASSPSQGLETQYF.

The chain carries TRBV28 and TRBJ2-3; 16 bases fit TRBD2. Losses at the gene ends were 10 bases for V and 7 bases for J; bases not matched to a gene: 14. There are 17 residues in the CDR3. Germline V gives CDR1 MDHEN, CDR2 SYDVKM. The CDR3 loop is CATERGTSGRAAHTQYF. In DNA, the CDR3 is TGTGCCACCGAAAGGGGGACTAGCGGGAGGGCCGCCCATACGCAGTATTTT. Full variable domain (missing parts from reference TRBV28 and TRBJ2-3): DVKVTQSSRYLVKRTGEKVFLECVQDMDHENMFWYRQDPGLGLRLIYFSYDVKMKEKGDIPEGYSVSREKKERFSLILESASTNQTSMYLCATERGTSGRAAHTQYFGPGTRLTVL.

The chain carries TRBV19 and TRBJ2-1; 11 bases match TRBD2. The CDR3 is 15 amino acids. Germline CDR1 LNHDA, CDR2 SQIVND (reference sequence). The junction had 5 bases not matched to a gene; V was cut back by 5 bases and J by 5 bases. The CDR3 DNA is TGTGCCAGTAGTGGGCTAGCGGGAGGAGACAATGAGCAGTTCTTC. Translated: CASSGLAGGDNEQFF.

The chain is built from TRBV7-2 and TRBJ2-1; 8 nucleotides agree with TRBD1. V lost 5 bases and J lost 4; bases outside the gene matches: 1. The CDR3 totals 13 residues. Germline lookup yields CDR1 SGHTA and CDR2 FQGNSA. DNA for the CDR3: TGTGCCAGCAGCAGACAGGGGTACAATGAGCAGTTCTTC. Translating gives CASSRQGYNEQFF.

This clone was detected a few times. The chain is built from TRBV18 and TRBJ1-4; D unclear. Germline values: CDR1 KGHSH, CDR2 LQKENI. This CDR3 contains 15 residues. Trimming stripped 6 bases from V and 8 bases from J, with 19 bases between. The CDR3 DNA is TGTGCCAGCTCTCAATCAGGTGCTGCGGGGGAAAAACTGTTTTTT. As protein: CASSQSGAAGEKLFF.

The CDR3 sequence is CASSGQSVRPSPLHF. The CDR3 bases are TGTGCCAGCAGTGGACAATCAGTCCGCCCTTCACCCCTCCACTTT. The chain has TRBV2 and TRBJ1-6; D ambiguous. With 4 bases removed from V and 9 bases from J, the gap between germline ends came to 16 bases. Germline V gene data show CDR1 as SNHLY and CDR2 as FYNNEI. The CDR3 is 15 amino acids.

This clone was observed once. The V gene is TRBV28, the J gene TRBJ1-4; 9 nucleotides match TRBD1. Germline V gene sequence: CDR1 MDHEN, CDR2 SYDVKM. Germline trimming cut 7 bases from V and 4 bases from J; bases unmatched to any gene: 4. The CDR3 runs to 14 residues. The DNA of the CDR3 is TGTGCCAGCACCGCGGACAGGGGTAATGAAAAACTGTTTTTT. Residues: CASTADRGNEKLFF.